The next 21 T cell receptor beta chains were all read from a single sample in a study of monozygotic twins with inflammatory bowel disease. TCRdb re-called the 5' RACE reads and shows each CDR3 protein once, DNA omitted. With 85,000 to 110,000 distinct CDR3 sequences in the sample, the ten largest clones hold 1.5% to 2%. Sequenced material: blood. The receptor source for this set is a human donor with ulcerative colitis or Crohn's disease, or a healthy co-twin of an affected twin (not recorded which).

The chain carries TRBV3-1 and TRBJ1-1; TCRdb names TRBD1, which stays unverified in the absence of DNA. From germline, CDR1 is LGHDT and CDR2 YNNKEL (reference sequence). The CDR3 covers 14 residues. CDR3 amino acids: CASSLIQGITEAFF.

The chain joins TRBV5-6 to TRBJ2-4; lacking DNA, the TRBD1 call made by TCRdb goes unchecked. Germline CDR1 and CDR2: SGHDT and YYEEEE. The CDR3 contains 16 residues. CDR3: CASTRRQAERKNIQYF.

The J gene is TRBJ1-4, the V gene TRBV4-1; TCRdb returns TRBD1, unconfirmable since there is no DNA. CDR3 length: 15 amino acids. Per germline, CDR1 MGHRA and CDR2 YSYEKL. This CDR3 is CASSLRAGGNEKLFF.

The V gene is TRBV2, the J gene TRBJ2-5; TCRdb proposes TRBD2, but this gene call is untestable without DNA. CDR1 is SNHLY and CDR2 is FYNNEI in the germline V gene. The CDR3 loop spans 15 amino acids. CDR3 residues: CASSDRTSDGETQYF.

V usage is TRBV5-5 and J usage is TRBJ2-1. The germline V gene has CDR1 SGHKS and CDR2 YYEKEE (reference sequence). The CDR3 is 14 amino acids. The CDR3 spells CASSKRSKYNEQFF.

CDR3 protein: CASSLEGDPSYEQYF. The chain combines TRBV5-1 with TRBJ2-7; without DNA, the TCRdb call of TRBD1 cannot be checked. Per the germline V gene, CDR1 is SGHRS and CDR2 is YFSETQ. The CDR3 covers 15 residues. Using reference TRBV5-1 and TRBJ2-7 for the parts outside the CDR3, the full variable domain is KAGVTQTPRYLIKTRGQQVTLSCSPISGHRSVSWYQQTPGQGLQFLFEYFSETQRNKGNFPGRFSGRQFSNSRSEMNVSTLELGDSALYLCASSLEGDPSYEQYFGPGTRLTVT.

V and J are TRBV7-2 and TRBJ1-1; the D call from TCRdb, TRBD1, cannot be confirmed without DNA. The V gene's germline CDR1 is SGHTA and CDR2 FQGNSA. The length of the CDR3 is 12 residues. The CDR3 sequence is CASSLADRAAFF.

The CDR3 protein is CASRTSGYGGEQYF. This chain joins TRBV25-1 and TRBJ2-7; TCRdb indicates TRBD2, and absent DNA this call remains unverified. The CDR3 totals 14 residues. Germline CDR1 is MGHDK and CDR2 is SYGVNS.

The chain links TRBV7-2 to TRBJ1-1. The CDR3 has 14 amino acids. The V gene's germline CDR1 is SGHTA and CDR2 FQGNSA. CDR3 in amino acids: CASSLEVVSTEAFF.

The chain recombines TRBV6-6 with TRBJ2-7; there is no DNA to check the TCRdb D call of TRBD1. From germline, CDR1 is MNHNY and CDR2 SVGAGI (reference sequence). The CDR3 length is 14 residues. CDR3 sequence: CASGEQGNTYEQYF.

CDR3 region: CASSNRGNTEAFF. The chain combines TRBV11-2 with TRBJ1-1; TCRdb names TRBD1, which stays unverified in the absence of DNA. Germline V lookup: CDR1 SGHAT, CDR2 FQNNGV. The CDR3 is 13 residues long.

This chain connects TRBV5-5 to TRBJ2-1; absent DNA, TCRdb's TRBD1 call cannot be checked. The CDR3 is 15 amino acids. Germline CDR1 and CDR2: SGHKS and YYEKEE (reference sequence). CDR3 region: CASSLVTGAYNEQFF.

The chain employs TRBV7-2 and TRBJ2-5; TCRdb's D gene call, TRBD2, goes unchecked for lack of DNA. This CDR3 region has 13 residues. Germline CDR1 SGHTA, CDR2 FQGNSA. This chain's CDR3 is CASSLGGGETQYF.

This sequence joins TRBV6-2 or TRBV6-3 and TRBJ2-5; TCRdb lists TRBD1, though no DNA is available to test this call. Germline assignment: CDR1 MNHEY and CDR2 SVGEGT. This CDR3 is 14 amino acids long. CDR3 sequence reads: CASRWTALKETQYF.

The rearrangement links TRBV19 to TRBJ2-1; the TCRdb call, TRBD2, lacks DNA for checking. The CDR3 loop spans 15 amino acids. The germline V gene encodes CDR1 LNHDA and CDR2 SQIVND (reference sequence). The chain's CDR3 is CASNPGTSGYNEQFF.

V gene TRBV7-9 combines with J gene TRBJ2-3; TCRdb reports TRBD1, a call that lacks DNA to check it against. Germline loops: CDR1 SEHNR, CDR2 FQNEAQ (reference sequence). The CDR3 sequence is 15 residues long. The CDR3 sequence: CASTPKVFRTDTQYF. Based on the CDR3 plus reference TRBV7-9 and TRBJ2-3, the full variable domain is DTGVSQNPRHKITKRGQNVTFRCDPISEHNRLYWYRQTLGQGPEFLTYFQNEAQLEKSRLLSDRFSAERPKGSFSTLEIQRTEQGDSAMYLCASTPKVFRTDTQYFGPGTRLTVL.

This rearrangement joins TRBV28 to TRBJ1-5; the TCRdb D gene call, TRBD1, has no DNA to confirm it. Germline V gene lookup returns CDR1 MDHEN and CDR2 SYDVKM. There are 13 residues in the CDR3. This CDR3 reads CAIQGTGNQPQHF.

This sequence joins TRBV12-3 or TRBV12-4 and TRBJ1-1; TCRdb returns TRBD1, unconfirmable since there is no DNA. This CDR3 has 14 residues. CDR3 in amino acids: CASSSTGGRTEAFF.

The chain employs TRBV5-1 and TRBJ2-3; no DNA is available, so the TRBD1 call from TCRdb remains unchecked. CDR1 and CDR2 from the germline V gene are SGHRS and YFSETQ. This CDR3 is 15 amino acids long. CDR3 loop: CASSSDRGRTDTQYF. The full variable domain, completed using reference TRBV5-1 and TRBJ2-3, is KAGVTQTPRYLIKTRGQQVTLSCSPISGHRSVSWYQQTPGQGLQFLFEYFSETQRNKGNFPGRFSGRQFSNSRSEMNVSTLELGDSALYLCASSSDRGRTDTQYFGPGTRLTVL.

V is TRBV20-1 and J is TRBJ2-7. CDR1 DFQATT and CDR2 SNEGSKA come from the germline V gene (reference sequence). The CDR3 loop spans 13 amino acids. This chain's CDR3 is CSVASSNAYEQYF.

The chain recombines TRBV28 with TRBJ2-1. Germline V gene data show CDR1 as MDHEN and CDR2 as SYDVKM. This CDR3 is 11 amino acids long. CDR3 sequence: CATHRWSEQFF.